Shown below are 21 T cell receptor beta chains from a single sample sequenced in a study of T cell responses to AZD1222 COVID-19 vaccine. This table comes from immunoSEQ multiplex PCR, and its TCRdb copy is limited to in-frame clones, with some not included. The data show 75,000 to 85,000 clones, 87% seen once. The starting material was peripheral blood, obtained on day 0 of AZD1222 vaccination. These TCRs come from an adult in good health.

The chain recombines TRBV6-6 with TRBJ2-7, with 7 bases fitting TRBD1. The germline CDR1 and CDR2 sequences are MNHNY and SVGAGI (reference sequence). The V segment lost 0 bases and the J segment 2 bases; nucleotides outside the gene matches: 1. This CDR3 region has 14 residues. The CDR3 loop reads CASSYSGTAYEQYF. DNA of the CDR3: TGTGCCAGCAGTTACTCGGGGACAGCCTACGAGCAGTACTTC.

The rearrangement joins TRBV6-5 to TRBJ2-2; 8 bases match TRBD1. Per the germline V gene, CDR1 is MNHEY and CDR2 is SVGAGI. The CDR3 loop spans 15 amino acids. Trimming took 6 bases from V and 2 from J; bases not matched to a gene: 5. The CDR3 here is CASSETGVNTGELFF. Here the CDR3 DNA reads TGTGCCAGCAGCGAGACAGGGGTTAACACCGGGGAGCTGTTTTTT.

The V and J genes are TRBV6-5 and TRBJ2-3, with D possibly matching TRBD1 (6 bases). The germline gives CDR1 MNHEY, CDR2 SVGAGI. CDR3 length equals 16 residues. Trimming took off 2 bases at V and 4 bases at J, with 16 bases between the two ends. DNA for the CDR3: TGTGCCAGCAGTTACCCCTCGGTACAGGGCCCAGATACGCAGTATTTT. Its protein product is CASSYPSVQGPDTQYF.

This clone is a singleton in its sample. Written as DNA, the CDR3 is TGTGCCAGTAGTTTCGGGAGGCAGGGGGAGACCCAGTACTTC. The encoded protein is CASSFGRQGETQYF. V is TRBV19 and J is TRBJ2-5; a weak D match, TRBD2 (7 bases). The V and J ends lost 5 bases and 5 bases respectively, with 15 bases between them. Germline CDR1 and CDR2: LNHDA and SQIVND (reference sequence). The CDR3 consists of 14 residues.

The CDR3 nucleotides read TGTGCCAGCAGCGTAGAGCCGGGACGTGATCAGCCCCAGCATTTT. Its protein product is CASSVEPGRDQPQHF. The chain uses TRBV9 and TRBJ1-5, with D possibly matching TRBD1 (5 bases). Trimming cost V 0 bases and J 5 bases, with 12 bases left between them. This CDR3 spans 15 amino acids. From germline, CDR1 is SGDLS and CDR2 YYNGEE.

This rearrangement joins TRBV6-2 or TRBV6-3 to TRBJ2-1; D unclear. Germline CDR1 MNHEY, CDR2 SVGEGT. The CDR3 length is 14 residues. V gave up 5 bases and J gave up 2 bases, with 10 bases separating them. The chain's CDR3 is CASSLGPPYNEQFF. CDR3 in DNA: TGTGCCAGCAGTCTAGGGCCCCCCTACAATGAGCAGTTCTTC.

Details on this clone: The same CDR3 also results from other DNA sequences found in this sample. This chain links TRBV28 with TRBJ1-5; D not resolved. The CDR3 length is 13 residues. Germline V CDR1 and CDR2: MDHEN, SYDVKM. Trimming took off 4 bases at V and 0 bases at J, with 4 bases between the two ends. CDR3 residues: CASSSGSNQPQHF. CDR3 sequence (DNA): TGTGCCAGCAGTTCGGGTAGCAATCAGCCCCAGCATTTT.

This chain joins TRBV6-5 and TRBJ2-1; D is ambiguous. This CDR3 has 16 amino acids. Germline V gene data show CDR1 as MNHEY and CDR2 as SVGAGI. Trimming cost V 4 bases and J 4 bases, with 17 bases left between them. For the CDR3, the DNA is TGTGCCAGCAGTTTTTTGTCCGGCGGAAAATACAATGAGCAGTTCTTC. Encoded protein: CASSFLSGGKYNEQFF.

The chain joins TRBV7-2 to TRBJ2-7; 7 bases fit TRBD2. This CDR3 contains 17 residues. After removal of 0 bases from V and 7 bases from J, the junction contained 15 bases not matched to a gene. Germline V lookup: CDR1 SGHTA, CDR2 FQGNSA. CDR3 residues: CASSLAQTSAGVREQYF. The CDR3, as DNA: TGTGCCAGCAGCTTAGCGCAGACCTCGGCGGGAGTGAGGGAGCAGTACTTC.

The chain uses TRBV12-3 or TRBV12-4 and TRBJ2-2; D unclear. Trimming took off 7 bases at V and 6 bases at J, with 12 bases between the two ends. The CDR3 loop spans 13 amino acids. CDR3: CASTIDIAGELFF. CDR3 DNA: TGTGCCAGCACCATCGACATCGCCGGGGAGCTGTTTTTT.

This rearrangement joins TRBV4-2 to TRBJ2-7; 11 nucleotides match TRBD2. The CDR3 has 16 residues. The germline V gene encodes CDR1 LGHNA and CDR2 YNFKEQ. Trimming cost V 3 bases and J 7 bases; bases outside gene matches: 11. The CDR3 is CASSQELSGRAFEQYF. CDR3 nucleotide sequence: TGTGCCAGCAGCCAGGAACTTAGCGGGAGGGCCTTTGAGCAGTACTTC.

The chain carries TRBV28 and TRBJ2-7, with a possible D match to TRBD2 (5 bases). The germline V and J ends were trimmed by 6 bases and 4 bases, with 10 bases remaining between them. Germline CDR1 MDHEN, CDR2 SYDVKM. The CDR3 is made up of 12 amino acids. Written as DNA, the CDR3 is TGTGCCAGCAGCCGAGCGGCGTACGAGCAGTACTTC. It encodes CASSRAAYEQYF.

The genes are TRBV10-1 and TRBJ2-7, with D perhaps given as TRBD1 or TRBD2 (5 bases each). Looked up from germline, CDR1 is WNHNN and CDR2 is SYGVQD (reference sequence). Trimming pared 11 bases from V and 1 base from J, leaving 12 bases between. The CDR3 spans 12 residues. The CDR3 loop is CAAWDGSYEQYF. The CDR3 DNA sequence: TGCGCCGCTTGGGACGGATCCTACGAGCAGTACTTC.

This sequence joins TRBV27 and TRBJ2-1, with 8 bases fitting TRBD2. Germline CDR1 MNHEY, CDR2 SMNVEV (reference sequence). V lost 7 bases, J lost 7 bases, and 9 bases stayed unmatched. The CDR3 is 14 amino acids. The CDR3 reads CASTRAGVGNEQFF. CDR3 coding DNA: TGTGCCAGCACCCGAGCGGGAGTGGGGAATGAGCAGTTCTTC.

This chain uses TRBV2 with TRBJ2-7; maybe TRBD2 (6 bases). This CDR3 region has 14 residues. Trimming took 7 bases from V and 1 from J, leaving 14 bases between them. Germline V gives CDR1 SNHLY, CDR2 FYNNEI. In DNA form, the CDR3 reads TGTGCCAGCATCCGGCGGGCGGGATCCTACGAGCAGTACTTC. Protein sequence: CASIRRAGSYEQYF.

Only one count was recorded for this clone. CDR3 bases: TGTGCCAGCAGTCCCCGCCGGGACAGGGGCACAGATACGCAGTATTTT. Its translation: CASSPRRDRGTDTQYF. This chain uses TRBV28 with TRBJ2-3; 9 positions agree with TRBD1. The germline V gene encodes CDR1 MDHEN and CDR2 SYDVKM. The trim removed 5 bases at V and 1 base at J, leaving 7 bases unmatched. The CDR3 spans 16 residues. The variable domain in full, completed from reference TRBV28 and TRBJ2-3, reads DVKVTQSSRYLVKRTGEKVFLECVQDMDHENMFWYRQDPGLGLRLIYFSYDVKMKEKGDIPEGYSVSREKKERFSLILESASTNQTSMYLCASSPRRDRGTDTQYFGPGTRLTVL.

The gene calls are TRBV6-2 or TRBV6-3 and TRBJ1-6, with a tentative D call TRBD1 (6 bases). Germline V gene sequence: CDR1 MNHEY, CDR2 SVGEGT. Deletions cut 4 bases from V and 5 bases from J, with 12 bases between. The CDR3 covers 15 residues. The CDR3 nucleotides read TGTGCCAGCAGTTTATACAGGGTGAATAATTCACCCCTCCACTTT. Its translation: CASSLYRVNNSPLHF.

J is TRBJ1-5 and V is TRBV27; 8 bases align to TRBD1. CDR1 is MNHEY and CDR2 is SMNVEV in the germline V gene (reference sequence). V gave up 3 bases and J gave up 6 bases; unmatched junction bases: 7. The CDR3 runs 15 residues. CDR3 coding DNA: TGTGCCAGCAGTTTTTCCCCACAGGGGGGTCAGCCCCAGCATTTT. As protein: CASSFSPQGGQPQHF.

The CDR3 reads CASSLRTGAGNTEAFF. The CDR3 nucleotides are TGTGCCAGCAGCTTGAGGACAGGGGCAGGGAACACTGAAGCTTTCTTT. J is TRBJ1-1 and V is TRBV9; 9 bases line up with TRBD1. Looked up from germline, CDR1 is SGDLS and CDR2 is YYNGEE. This CDR3 contains 16 residues. J lost 1 base, V lost 4 bases, and 8 bases had no gene match.

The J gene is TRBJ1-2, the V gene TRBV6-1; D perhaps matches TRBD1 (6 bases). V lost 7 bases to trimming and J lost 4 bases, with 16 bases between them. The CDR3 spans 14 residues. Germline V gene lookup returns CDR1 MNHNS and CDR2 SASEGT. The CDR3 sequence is CASTLGDTIYGYTF. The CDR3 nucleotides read TGTGCCAGCACCCTTGGGGACACCATCTATGGCTACACCTTC.

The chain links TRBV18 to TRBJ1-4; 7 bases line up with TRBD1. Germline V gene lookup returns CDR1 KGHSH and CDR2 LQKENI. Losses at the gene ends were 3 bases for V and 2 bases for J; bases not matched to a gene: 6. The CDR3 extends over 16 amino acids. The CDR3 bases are TGTGCCAGCTCACCGGCCCCGACAGGGACTAATGAAAAACTGTTTTTT. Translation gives CASSPAPTGTNEKLFF.